This TCR beta chain was captured by sequencing in a study of shared clonotypes between healthy human individuals. Study as a whole: Three CD4 naive, three CD4 memory, two CD8 naive and one CD8 memory plate were used per donor.

The assay was immunoSEQ multiplex PCR, and TCRdb's table has in-frame clones only and misses some. The sample has 850,000 to 1,200,000 clones; about 80% are singletons. There are 15 residues in the CDR3. CDR1 SGHAT and CDR2 FQNNGV come from the germline V gene. V shed 3 bases and J 4 bases; nucleotides not matched to a gene: 5. Sequenced sample: memory CD4+ T cells sorted from blood. Subset reported: CD45RA-negative fraction. The chain has TRBV11-2 and TRBJ2-2; 7 bases are shared with TRBD2. The receptor comes from a man aged 18 to 29 in good health. The CDR3, as DNA: TGTGCCAGCAGCTTTAGGGAGGGCGGCACCGGGGAGCTGTTTTTT. It is translated as CASSFREGGTGELFF.